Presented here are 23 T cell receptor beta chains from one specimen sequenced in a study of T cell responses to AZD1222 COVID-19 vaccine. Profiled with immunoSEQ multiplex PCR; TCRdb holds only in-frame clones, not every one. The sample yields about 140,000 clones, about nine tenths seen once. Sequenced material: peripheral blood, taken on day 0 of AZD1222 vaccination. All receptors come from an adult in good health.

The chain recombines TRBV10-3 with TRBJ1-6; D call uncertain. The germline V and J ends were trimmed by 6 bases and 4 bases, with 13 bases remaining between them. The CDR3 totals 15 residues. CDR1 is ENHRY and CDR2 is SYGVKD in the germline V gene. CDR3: CAISPKSSYNSPLHF. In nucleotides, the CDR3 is TGTGCCATCAGCCCCAAAAGCAGTTATAATTCACCCCTCCACTTT.

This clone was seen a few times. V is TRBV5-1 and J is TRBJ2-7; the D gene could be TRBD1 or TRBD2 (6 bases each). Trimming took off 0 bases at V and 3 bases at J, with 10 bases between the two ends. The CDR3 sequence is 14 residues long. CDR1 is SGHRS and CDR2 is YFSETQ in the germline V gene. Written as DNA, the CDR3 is TGCGCCAGCAGCTTGGTTGGAGGGGGCTACGAGCAGTACTTC. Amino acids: CASSLVGGGYEQYF.

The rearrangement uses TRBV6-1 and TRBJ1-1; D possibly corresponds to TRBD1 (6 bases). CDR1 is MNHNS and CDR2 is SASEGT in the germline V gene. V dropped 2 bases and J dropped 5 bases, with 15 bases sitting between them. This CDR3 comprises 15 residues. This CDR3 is CASSERGRGRTEAFF. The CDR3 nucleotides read TGTGCCAGCAGTGAAAGGGGCAGGGGTCGAACTGAAGCTTTCTTT.

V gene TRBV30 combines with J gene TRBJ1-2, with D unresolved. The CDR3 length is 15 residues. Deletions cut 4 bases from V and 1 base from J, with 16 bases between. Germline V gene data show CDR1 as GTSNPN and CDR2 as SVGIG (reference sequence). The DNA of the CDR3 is TGTGCCTGGAACACCCCCCGTGAGTTTAACTATGGCTACACCTTC. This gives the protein CAWNTPREFNYGYTF. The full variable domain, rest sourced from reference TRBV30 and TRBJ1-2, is SQTIHQWPATLVQPVGSPLSLECTVEGTSNPNLYWYRQAAGRGLQLLFYSVGIGQISSEVPQNLSASRPQDRQFILSSKKLLLSDSGFYLCAWNTPREFNYGYTFGSGTRLTVV.

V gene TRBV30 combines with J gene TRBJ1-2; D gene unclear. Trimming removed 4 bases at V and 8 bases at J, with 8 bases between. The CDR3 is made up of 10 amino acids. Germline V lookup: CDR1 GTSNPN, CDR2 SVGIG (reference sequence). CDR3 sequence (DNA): TGTGCCTGGATGTCAGTGGGCTACACCTTC. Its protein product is CAWMSVGYTF.

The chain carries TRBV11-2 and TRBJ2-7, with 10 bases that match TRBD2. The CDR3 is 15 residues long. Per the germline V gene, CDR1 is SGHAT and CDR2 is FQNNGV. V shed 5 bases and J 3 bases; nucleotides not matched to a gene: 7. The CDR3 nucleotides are TGTGCCAGCAGCACGGTGCTAGCGGGAGTCTACGAGCAGTACTTC. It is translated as CASSTVLAGVYEQYF.

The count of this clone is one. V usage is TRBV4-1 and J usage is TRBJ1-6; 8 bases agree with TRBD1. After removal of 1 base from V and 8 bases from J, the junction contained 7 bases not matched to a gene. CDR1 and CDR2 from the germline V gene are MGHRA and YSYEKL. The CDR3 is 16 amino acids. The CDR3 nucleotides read TGCGCCAGCAGCCAAGGGGGACAGGCCTTTTATTCACCCCTCCACTTT. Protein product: CASSQGGQAFYSPLHF.

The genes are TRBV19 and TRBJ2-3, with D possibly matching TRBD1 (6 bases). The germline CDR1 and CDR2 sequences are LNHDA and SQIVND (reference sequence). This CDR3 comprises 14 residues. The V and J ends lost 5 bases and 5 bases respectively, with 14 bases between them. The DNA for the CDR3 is TGTGCCAGTAGTCAGGGGAACCTTCTAGATACGCAGTATTTT. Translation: CASSQGNLLDTQYF.

The DNA for the CDR3 is TGTGCCAGTAGTATAGCCGGGACGCCCGAACGGGAAAAACTGTTTTTT. This encodes CASSIAGTPEREKLFF. The chain recombines TRBV19 with TRBJ1-4, with a tentative D call TRBD1 (5 bases). The V end was cut by 1 base, the J end by 8 bases, with 17 bases between. Germline loops: CDR1 LNHDA, CDR2 SQIVND (reference sequence). The CDR3 contains 16 residues.

The CDR3: CASVLDRARQGPRIGNQPQHF. The CDR3, as DNA: TGTGCCAGCGTACTTGATAGGGCCAGGCAGGGGCCCAGGATTGGCAATCAGCCCCAGCATTTT. The chain uses TRBV21-1 and TRBJ1-5; TRBD1 reflects the table's D call only, with no check against the DNA. TRBV21-1 is a pseudogene. The CDR3 runs to 21 residues.

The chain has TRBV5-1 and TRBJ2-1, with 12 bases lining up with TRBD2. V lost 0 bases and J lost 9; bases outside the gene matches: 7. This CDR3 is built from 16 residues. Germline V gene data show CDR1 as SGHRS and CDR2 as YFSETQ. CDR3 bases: TGCGCCAGCAGCTTGGCCCTAGCGGGAGGGTTAGGTGAGCAGTTCTTC. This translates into CASSLALAGGLGEQFF. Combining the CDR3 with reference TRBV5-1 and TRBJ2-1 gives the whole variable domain KAGVTQTPRYLIKTRGQQVTLSCSPISGHRSVSWYQQTPGQGLQFLFEYFSETQRNKGNFPGRFSGRQFSNSRSEMNVSTLELGDSALYLCASSLALAGGLGEQFFGPGTRLTVL.

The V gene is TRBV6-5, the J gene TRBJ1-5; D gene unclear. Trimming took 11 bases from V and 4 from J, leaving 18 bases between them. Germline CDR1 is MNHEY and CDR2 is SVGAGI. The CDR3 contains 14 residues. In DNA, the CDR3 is TGTGCCTCATCGGCACTCGGTGCAAATCAGCCCCAGCATTTT. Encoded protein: CASSALGANQPQHF.

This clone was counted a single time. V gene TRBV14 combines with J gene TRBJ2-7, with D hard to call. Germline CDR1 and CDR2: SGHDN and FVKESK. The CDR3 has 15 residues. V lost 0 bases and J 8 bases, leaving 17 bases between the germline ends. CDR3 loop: CASSQDGAPTRQQYF. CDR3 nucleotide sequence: TGTGCCAGCAGCCAAGATGGAGCGCCCACCAGACAGCAGTACTTC. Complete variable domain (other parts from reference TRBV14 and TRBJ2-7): EAGVTQFPSHSVIEKGQTVTLRCDPISGHDNLYWYRRVMGKEIKFLLHFVKESKQDESGMPNNRFLAERTGGTYSTLKVQPAELEDSGVYFCASSQDGAPTRQQYFGPGTRLTVT.

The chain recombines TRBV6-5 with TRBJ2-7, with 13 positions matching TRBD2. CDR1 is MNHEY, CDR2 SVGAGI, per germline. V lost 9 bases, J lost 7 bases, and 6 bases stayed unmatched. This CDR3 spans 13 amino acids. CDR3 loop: CASRLAGGREQYF. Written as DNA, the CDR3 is TGTGCCAGTAGACTAGCGGGGGGAAGGGAGCAGTACTTC.

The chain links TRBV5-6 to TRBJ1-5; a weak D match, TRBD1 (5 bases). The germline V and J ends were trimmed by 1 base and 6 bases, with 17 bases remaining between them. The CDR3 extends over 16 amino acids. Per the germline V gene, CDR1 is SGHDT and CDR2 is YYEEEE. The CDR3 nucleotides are TGTGCCAGCAGCTTGAGGGGATGGTCAGGTGGTCAGCCCCAGCATTTT. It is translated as CASSLRGWSGGQPQHF. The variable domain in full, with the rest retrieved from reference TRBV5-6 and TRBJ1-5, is DAGVTQSPTHLIKTRGQQVTLRCSPKSGHDTVSWYQQALGQGPQFIFQYYEEEERQRGNFPDRFSGHQFPNYSSELNVNALLLGDSALYLCASSLRGWSGGQPQHFGDGTRLSIL.

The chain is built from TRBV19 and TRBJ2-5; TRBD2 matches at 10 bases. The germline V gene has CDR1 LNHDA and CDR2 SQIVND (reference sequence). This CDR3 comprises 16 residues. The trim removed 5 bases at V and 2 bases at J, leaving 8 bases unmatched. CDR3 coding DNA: TGTGCCAGTAGTGGCCGCGAGCGGGGGGGGCAAGAGACCCAGTACTTC. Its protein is CASSGRERGGQETQYF.

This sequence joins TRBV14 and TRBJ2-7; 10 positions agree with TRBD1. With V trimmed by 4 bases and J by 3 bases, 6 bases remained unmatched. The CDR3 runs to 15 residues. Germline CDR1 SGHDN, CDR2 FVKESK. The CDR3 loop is CASSPQRTGGYEQYF. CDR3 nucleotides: TGTGCCAGCAGCCCCCAGAGGACAGGGGGCTACGAGCAGTACTTC.

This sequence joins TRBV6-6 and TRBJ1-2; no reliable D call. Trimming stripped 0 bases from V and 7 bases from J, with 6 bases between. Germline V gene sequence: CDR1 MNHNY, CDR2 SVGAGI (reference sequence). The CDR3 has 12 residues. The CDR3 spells CASSYSIRGYTF. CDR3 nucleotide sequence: TGTGCCAGCAGTTACTCGATTCGTGGCTACACCTTC.

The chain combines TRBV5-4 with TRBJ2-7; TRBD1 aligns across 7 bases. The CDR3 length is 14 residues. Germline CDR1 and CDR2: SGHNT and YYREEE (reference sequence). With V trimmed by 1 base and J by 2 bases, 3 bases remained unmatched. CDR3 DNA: TGTGCCAGCAGCTTGATCGACAGGGCCTACGAGCAGTACTTC. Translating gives CASSLIDRAYEQYF.

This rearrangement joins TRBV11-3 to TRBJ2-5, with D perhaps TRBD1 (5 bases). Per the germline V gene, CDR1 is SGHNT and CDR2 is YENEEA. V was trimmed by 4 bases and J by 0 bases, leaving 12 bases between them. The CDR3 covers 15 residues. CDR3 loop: CASSYDRLYQETQYF. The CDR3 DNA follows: TGTGCCAGCAGCTACGACAGACTGTACCAAGAGACCCAGTACTTC.

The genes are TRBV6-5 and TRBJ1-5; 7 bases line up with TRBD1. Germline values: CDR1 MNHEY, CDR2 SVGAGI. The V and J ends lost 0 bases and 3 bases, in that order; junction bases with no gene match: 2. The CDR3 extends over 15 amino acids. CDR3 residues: CASSYSTGDNQPQHF. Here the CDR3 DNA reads TGTGCCAGCAGTTACTCCACAGGGGACAATCAGCCCCAGCATTTT.

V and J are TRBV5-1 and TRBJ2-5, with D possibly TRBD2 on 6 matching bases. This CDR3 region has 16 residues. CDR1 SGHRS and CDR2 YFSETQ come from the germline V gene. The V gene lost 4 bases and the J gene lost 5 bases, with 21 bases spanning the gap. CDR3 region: CASSPAVAGGRETQYF. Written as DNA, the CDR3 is TGCGCCAGCAGCCCCGCCGTAGCCGGGGGACGTGAGACCCAGTACTTC.

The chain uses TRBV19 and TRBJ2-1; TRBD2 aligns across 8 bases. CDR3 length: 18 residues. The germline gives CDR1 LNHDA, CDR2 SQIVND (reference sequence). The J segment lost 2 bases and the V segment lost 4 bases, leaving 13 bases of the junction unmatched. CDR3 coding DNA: TGTGCCAGTAGTAAGGGACTAGGACGAACCCCGACCTACAATGAGCAGTTCTTC. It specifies CASSKGLGRTPTYNEQFF.